Reported below is one TCR beta chain. Antigen specificity is unknown. This sample stems from a study of blood T cells in healthy people across ages. Study-level points and caveats: With age, beta diversity per million T cells declined roughly linearly, significantly by 40.

Next came a second PCR, run for about 6 to 12 cycles, which used a sample-barcoded 5' primer along with a J-beta primer mix. Each CDR3 protein is one row after TCRdb ran MiXCR on the 5' RACE reads. The profile shows 780,000 or so distinct CDR3 sequences, 45% to 70% of them singletons. The V end was cut by 4 bases, the J end by 4 bases, with 14 bases between. The CDR3 covers 14 residues. Germline V CDR1 and CDR2: SGHRS, YFSETQ. Per sample, no less than 6 micrograms of total RNA were extracted. The V and J genes are TRBV5-1 and TRBJ1-1; D uncertain. The sequenced sample was blood. The receptor was isolated from a man aged 35 to 55 in good health. As DNA, the CDR3 is TGCGCCAGCAGCCCGGCCCCGTCGGGCACTGAAGCTTTCTTT. Protein sequence: CASSPAPSGTEAFF.